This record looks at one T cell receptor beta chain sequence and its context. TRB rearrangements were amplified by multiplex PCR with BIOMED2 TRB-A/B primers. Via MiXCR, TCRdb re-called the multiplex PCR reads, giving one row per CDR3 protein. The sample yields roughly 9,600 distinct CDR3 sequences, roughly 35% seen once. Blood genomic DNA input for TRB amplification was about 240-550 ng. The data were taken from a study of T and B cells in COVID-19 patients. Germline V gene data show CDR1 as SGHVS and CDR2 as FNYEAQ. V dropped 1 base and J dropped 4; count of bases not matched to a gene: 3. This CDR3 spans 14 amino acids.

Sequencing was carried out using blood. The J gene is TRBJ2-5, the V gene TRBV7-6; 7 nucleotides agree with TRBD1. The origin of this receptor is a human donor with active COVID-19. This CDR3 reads CASSLVSGGETQYF. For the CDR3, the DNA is TGTGCCAGCAGCTTAGTATCAGGGGGAGAGACCCAGTACTTC.